Detailed here is one T cell receptor beta chain. What it binds is unknown. This sample was taken from a study of cytomegalovirus exposure and HLA in healthy donors. Study details: The roughly 670 first-cohort repertoires shared a platform with the approximately 120 validation repertoires, as reported in a later analysis. Study-level results: Despite most TCR sequences being rare, some public TCRs occurred in many donors.

This table comes from immunoSEQ multiplex PCR, and its TCRdb copy is limited to in-frame clones, with some not included. The table shows fewer than 90,000 clones, with 90% to 96% occurring only once. CDR1 GTSNPN and CDR2 SVGIG come from the germline V gene (reference sequence). The length of the CDR3 is 15 residues. Deletions cut 4 bases from V and 2 bases from J, with 15 bases between. Source material: PBMCs. The chain is built from TRBV30 and TRBJ1-3; no firm D call. The origin of this receptor is a man in his late teens or twenties in good health and CMV-seropositive. The CDR3 nucleotides read TGTGCCTGGAATGAAGGGTCGGGGACTGGAAACACCATATATTTT. It translates to CAWNEGSGTGNTIYF.